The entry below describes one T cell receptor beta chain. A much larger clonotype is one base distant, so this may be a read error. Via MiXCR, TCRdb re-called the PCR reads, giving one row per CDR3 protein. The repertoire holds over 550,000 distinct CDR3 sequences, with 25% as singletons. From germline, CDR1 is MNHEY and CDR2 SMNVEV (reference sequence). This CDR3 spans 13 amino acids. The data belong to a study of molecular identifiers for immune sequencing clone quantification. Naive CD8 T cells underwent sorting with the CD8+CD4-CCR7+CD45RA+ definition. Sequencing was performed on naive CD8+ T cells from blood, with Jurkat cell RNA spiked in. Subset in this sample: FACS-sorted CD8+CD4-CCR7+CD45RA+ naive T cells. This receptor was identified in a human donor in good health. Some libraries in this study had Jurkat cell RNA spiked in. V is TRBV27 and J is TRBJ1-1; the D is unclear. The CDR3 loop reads CASRLLGNIEAFF. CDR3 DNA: TGTGCCAGCAGATTACTGGGGAACATTGAAGCTTTCTTT.